This is a list of T cell receptor beta chains from one sample in a study of T-cell memory formation after mild COVID-19. TCRdb itself ran the 5' RACE reads through MiXCR, one entry per CDR3 protein. The data contain some 320,000 distinct CDR3 sequences, around an eighth of them seen just once; the ten biggest clones take up around a fifth. Sequenced input: PBMCs or a T cell subset sorted from them (not recorded which). The receptors here all came from a young man who had mild COVID-19 (a few samples of this study predate the infection). Cell type and time point are not known. Each CDR3 is given with its conserved first and last residue. Each record gives: J gene, clone size, V gene, D gene, CDR3 DNA, CDR3 protein. D genes are given only for firm matches. The size of a clone is reported for some rows only, either as once, few or many, or as a class for expanded clones.

TRBJ1-2 . TRBV6-5 TRBD1 TGTGCCAGCAGCCCGGCAACCAGGGGGCCTAACTATGGCTACACCTTC CASSPATRGPNYGYTF
TRBJ1-4 . TRBV7-2 . TGTGCCAGCAGCTTGTTCGGGGGCGAAAAACTGTTTTTT CASSLFGGEKLFF
TRBJ2-1 many TRBV9 . TGTGCCAGCAGCTTCAACCCTTACAATGAGCAGTTCTTC CASSFNPYNEQFF
TRBJ2-2 few TRBV12-3/TRBV12-4 . TGTGCCAGCAATACCCAGGGGGGGACCGGGGAGCTGTTTTTT CASNTQGGTGELFF
TRBJ2-3 few TRBV12-3/TRBV12-4 . TGTGCCAGCAGTTTAGCGAGCACGCAGTATTTT CASSLASTQYF
TRBJ2-5 . TRBV7-2 . TGTGCCAGCAGCACCGACGGGAACCAAGAGACCCAGTACTTC CASSTDGNQETQYF
TRBJ2-7 . TRBV6-5 . TGTGCCAGCAGTTGGGGTCCAGGGCGGGTGTCCTACGAGCAGTACTTC CASSWGPGRVSYEQYF
TRBJ2-2 . TRBV6-5 TRBD1 TGTGCCAGCAGTTACTCCCGGGACAGGGTGAACACCGGGGAGCTGTTTTTT CASSYSRDRVNTGELFF
TRBJ1-2 few TRBV24-1 . TGTGCCACCAGTGCCTCAGCCCGGGACCCGGATAACTATGGCTACACCTTC CATSASARDPDNYGYTF
TRBJ1-4 . TRBV4-3 . TGCGCCAGCAGCCAAGATCTCCCCTCCGAACTAGGAGCAACTAATGAAAAACTGTTTTTT CASSQDLPSELGATNEKLFF
TRBJ1-2 . TRBV5-4 . TGTGCCAGCTCGCAGGATGACTATGGCTACACCTTC CASSQDDYGYTF
TRBJ2-5 few TRBV24-1 . TGTGCCACCAGTGATTCCCGGACAGGAGGGGAGACCCAGTACTTC CATSDSRTGGETQYF
TRBJ2-3 . TRBV15 . TGTGCCACCAGCGGCCCAAGCGGGCGAAGCACAGATACGCAGTATTTT CATSGPSGRSTDTQYF
TRBJ1-1 few TRBV7-3 . TGTGCCAGCAGCCGAACAGGGACGACCACTGAAGCTTTCTTT CASSRTGTTTEAFF
TRBJ2-1 few TRBV10-3 TRBD1 TGTGCCATCGATACGGACAGGAACATCGGTAATGAGCAGTTCTTC CAIDTDRNIGNEQFF
TRBJ1-1 few TRBV7-2 . TGTGCCAGCAGCCCCGAGGCAGGGACGAACACTGAAGCTTTCTTT CASSPEAGTNTEAFF
TRBJ2-4 few TRBV7-2 TRBD1 TGTGCCAGCACCCTACAGGGGATTCTAGCCAAAAACATTCAGTACTTC CASTLQGILAKNIQYF
TRBJ1-5 many TRBV20-1 . TGCAGTGCTAGATCGGATAGCAATCAGCCCCAGCATTTT CSARSDSNQPQHF
TRBJ1-2 few TRBV6-6 TRBD1 TGTGCCAGCAGAACTACAGGGGCCTATGGCTACACCTTC CASRTTGAYGYTF
TRBJ2-7 few TRBV7-2 TRBD2 TGTGCCAGCAGCTCCACCGGACTAGCGGGGGGGCAGTACGAGCAGTACTTC CASSSTGLAGGQYEQYF
TRBJ2-7 . TRBV2 . TGTGCCAGCAGTGAAAGGACAGCGACCTACGAGCAGTACTTC CASSERTATYEQYF
TRBJ2-3 . TRBV12-3/TRBV12-4 . TGTGCCAGCAGACCCTCCCTTTCTGGGGGCCCCACAGATACGCAGTATTTT CASRPSLSGGPTDTQYF
TRBJ2-5 many TRBV5-1 TRBD1 TGCGCCAGCGGTGGACAGGGCTGGCAGTCAGAGACCCAGTACTTC CASGGQGWQSETQYF
TRBJ2-1 many TRBV7-9 TRBD2 TGTGCCAGCAGCCCCCAAAGAATACCGGGACTAGCGGTCGACAATGAGCAGTTCTTC CASSPQRIPGLAVDNEQFF
TRBJ1-3 many TRBV7-6 . TGTGCCAGCAGCTTACTCCCGGCCGTCGGGTCTGGAAACACCATATATTTT CASSLLPAVGSGNTIYF
TRBJ1-6 . TRBV7-2 . TGTGCCAGCAGCTTAAACAGGTCGTCACCCCTCCACTTT CASSLNRSSPLHF
TRBJ2-1 many TRBV7-2 . TGTGCCAGCGGGTCCTTCGGGAATGAGCAGTTCTTC CASGSFGNEQFF
TRBJ2-5 . TRBV5-1 TRBD1 TGCGCCAGCAGCTCCTGGGGACAGCAAGAGACCCAGTACTTC CASSSWGQQETQYF
TRBJ2-1 . TRBV30 . TGTGCCTGGTCTCAGGGGGGTCCTTACAATGAGCAGTTCTTC CAWSQGGPYNEQFF
TRBJ2-5 many TRBV5-6 TRBD2 TGTGCCAGCACCGATGCCCGGGACTACGTGGAGACCCAGTACTTC CASTDARDYVETQYF
TRBJ1-2 . TRBV20-1 TRBD1 TGCAGTGCTGACAGGGAAACGCTTTACAGTGGCTACACCTTC CSADRETLYSGYTF
TRBJ1-2 . TRBV29-1 TRBD1 TGCAGCGTCGCGCCCGGGACAGCAAGCCTGGGACGCGGCTACACCTTC CSVAPGTASLGRGYTF
TRBJ2-5 . TRBV7-2 TRBD2 TGTGCCAGCAGCTTAGGGACTAGTCGGGAGACCCAGTACTTC CASSLGTSRETQYF
TRBJ1-2 . TRBV12-3/TRBV12-4 . TGTGCCAGCAGTCTGCAAACAGGCTATGGCTACACCTTC CASSLQTGYGYTF
TRBJ2-2 . TRBV12-3/TRBV12-4 TRBD2 TGTGCCAGCAGTTTTTCAGCGGGGGCTAGCTCCGGGGAGCTGTTTTTT CASSFSAGASSGELFF
TRBJ1-6 . TRBV6-5 . TGTGCCAGCAGCCCTCGGGACATCTGGAGTTCACCCCTCCACTTT CASSPRDIWSSPLHF
TRBJ2-7 few TRBV20-1 . TGCAGTGCTAGTGACTACACCTACGAGCAGTACTTC CSASDYTYEQYF
TRBJ1-1 . TRBV6-2/TRBV6-3 TRBD1 TGTGCCAGCACAGGCTCCGGGACAGGGGTGACTGAAGCTTTCTTT CASTGSGTGVTEAFF
TRBJ1-2 . TRBV4-1 . TGCGCCAGCAGCCAATCCGGTGCCCCCTATGGCTACACCTTC CASSQSGAPYGYTF
TRBJ1-5 . TRBV7-2 . TGTGCCAGCAGCTTTCACGGGGAATGGCAGCCCCAGCATTTT CASSFHGEWQPQHF
TRBJ2-5 . TRBV6-5 . TGTGCCAGCAGTTACTCGGACCGTCGCGACGCCCAGTACTTC CASSYSDRRDAQYF
TRBJ1-1 few TRBV6-2/TRBV6-3 TRBD1 TGTGCCAGCAGGAAGGGACAGACGAACACTGAAGCTTTCTTT CASRKGQTNTEAFF
TRBJ2-7 . TRBV4-3 . TGCGCCAGCAGCCAAGACAGGAGAAGCTCCTACGAGCAGTACTTC CASSQDRRSSYEQYF
TRBJ2-2 . TRBV11-2 . TGTGCCAGCAGGCGGAGCGCACCAGCGGACACCGGGGAGCTGTTTTTT CASRRSAPADTGELFF
TRBJ2-3 . TRBV2 . TGTGCCAGCCGCGGGGACCCAGATACGCAGTATTTT CASRGDPDTQYF
TRBJ2-6 few TRBV5-6 . TGTGCCAGCAGCTTGGTGGTTAGCTCTGGGGCCAACGTCCTGACTTTC CASSLVVSSGANVLTF
TRBJ2-3 . TRBV6-1 . TGTGCCAGCGAGGGGGATTCGGAAGATACGCAGTATTTT CASEGDSEDTQYF
TRBJ2-1 few TRBV11-3 . TGTGCCAGCAGCGAGACAAACAGGGAGCATGAGCAGTTCTTC CASSETNREHEQFF
TRBJ2-7 . TRBV30 . TGTGCCTGGAGTCTAGGCTACGAGCAGTACTTC CAWSLGYEQYF
TRBJ2-5 few TRBV3-1 TRBD2 TGTGCCAGCAGCCAAGATCCCCTTCTAGCGGGGGGACAAGAGACCCAGTACTTC CASSQDPLLAGGQETQYF
TRBJ1-6 . TRBV20-1 TRBD1 TGCAGTGCTACGACAGGGCGGGATTCACCCCTCCACTTT CSATTGRDSPLHF
TRBJ2-1 . TRBV24-1 TRBD1 TGTGCCACCAGTGGACTGGACAGGGGAGGTGAGCAGTTCTTC CATSGLDRGGEQFF
TRBJ2-7 . TRBV29-1 TRBD2 TGCAGCGTTGTTTTTAGCGGGGGGGCTCACGAGCAGTACTTC CSVVFSGGAHEQYF
TRBJ2-7 . TRBV7-6 . TGTGCCAGCAGCTGGGGCCCACAGGGAGGCTACGAGCAGTACTTC CASSWGPQGGYEQYF
TRBJ2-3 . TRBV10-3 . TGTGCCATCAGTGAGGGACAGCTCTACACAGATACGCAGTATTTT CAISEGQLYTDTQYF
TRBJ2-6 . TRBV12-3/TRBV12-4 TRBD1 TGTGCCAGCAGACGCAGGGGGCATGGGGCCAACGTCCTGACTTTC CASRRRGHGANVLTF
TRBJ2-1 few TRBV7-8 . TGTGCTAGTTACAGGGTCTCAGAATACGGCAGCACCAATGAGCAGTTCTTC CASYRVSEYGSTNEQFF
TRBJ2-3 . TRBV12-3/TRBV12-4 TRBD1 TGTGCCAGCAGAGGGGGCTGGGTAGATACGCAGTATTTT CASRGGWVDTQYF
TRBJ2-2 . TRBV20-1 . TGCAGTGCTAGAGATCCAAGGGCCGCCGGGGAGCTGTTTTTT CSARDPRAAGELFF
TRBJ1-1 few TRBV20-1 . TGCAGTGTCAGGGACCCCGGCTGGGGGAACACTGAAGCTTTCTTT CSVRDPGWGNTEAFF